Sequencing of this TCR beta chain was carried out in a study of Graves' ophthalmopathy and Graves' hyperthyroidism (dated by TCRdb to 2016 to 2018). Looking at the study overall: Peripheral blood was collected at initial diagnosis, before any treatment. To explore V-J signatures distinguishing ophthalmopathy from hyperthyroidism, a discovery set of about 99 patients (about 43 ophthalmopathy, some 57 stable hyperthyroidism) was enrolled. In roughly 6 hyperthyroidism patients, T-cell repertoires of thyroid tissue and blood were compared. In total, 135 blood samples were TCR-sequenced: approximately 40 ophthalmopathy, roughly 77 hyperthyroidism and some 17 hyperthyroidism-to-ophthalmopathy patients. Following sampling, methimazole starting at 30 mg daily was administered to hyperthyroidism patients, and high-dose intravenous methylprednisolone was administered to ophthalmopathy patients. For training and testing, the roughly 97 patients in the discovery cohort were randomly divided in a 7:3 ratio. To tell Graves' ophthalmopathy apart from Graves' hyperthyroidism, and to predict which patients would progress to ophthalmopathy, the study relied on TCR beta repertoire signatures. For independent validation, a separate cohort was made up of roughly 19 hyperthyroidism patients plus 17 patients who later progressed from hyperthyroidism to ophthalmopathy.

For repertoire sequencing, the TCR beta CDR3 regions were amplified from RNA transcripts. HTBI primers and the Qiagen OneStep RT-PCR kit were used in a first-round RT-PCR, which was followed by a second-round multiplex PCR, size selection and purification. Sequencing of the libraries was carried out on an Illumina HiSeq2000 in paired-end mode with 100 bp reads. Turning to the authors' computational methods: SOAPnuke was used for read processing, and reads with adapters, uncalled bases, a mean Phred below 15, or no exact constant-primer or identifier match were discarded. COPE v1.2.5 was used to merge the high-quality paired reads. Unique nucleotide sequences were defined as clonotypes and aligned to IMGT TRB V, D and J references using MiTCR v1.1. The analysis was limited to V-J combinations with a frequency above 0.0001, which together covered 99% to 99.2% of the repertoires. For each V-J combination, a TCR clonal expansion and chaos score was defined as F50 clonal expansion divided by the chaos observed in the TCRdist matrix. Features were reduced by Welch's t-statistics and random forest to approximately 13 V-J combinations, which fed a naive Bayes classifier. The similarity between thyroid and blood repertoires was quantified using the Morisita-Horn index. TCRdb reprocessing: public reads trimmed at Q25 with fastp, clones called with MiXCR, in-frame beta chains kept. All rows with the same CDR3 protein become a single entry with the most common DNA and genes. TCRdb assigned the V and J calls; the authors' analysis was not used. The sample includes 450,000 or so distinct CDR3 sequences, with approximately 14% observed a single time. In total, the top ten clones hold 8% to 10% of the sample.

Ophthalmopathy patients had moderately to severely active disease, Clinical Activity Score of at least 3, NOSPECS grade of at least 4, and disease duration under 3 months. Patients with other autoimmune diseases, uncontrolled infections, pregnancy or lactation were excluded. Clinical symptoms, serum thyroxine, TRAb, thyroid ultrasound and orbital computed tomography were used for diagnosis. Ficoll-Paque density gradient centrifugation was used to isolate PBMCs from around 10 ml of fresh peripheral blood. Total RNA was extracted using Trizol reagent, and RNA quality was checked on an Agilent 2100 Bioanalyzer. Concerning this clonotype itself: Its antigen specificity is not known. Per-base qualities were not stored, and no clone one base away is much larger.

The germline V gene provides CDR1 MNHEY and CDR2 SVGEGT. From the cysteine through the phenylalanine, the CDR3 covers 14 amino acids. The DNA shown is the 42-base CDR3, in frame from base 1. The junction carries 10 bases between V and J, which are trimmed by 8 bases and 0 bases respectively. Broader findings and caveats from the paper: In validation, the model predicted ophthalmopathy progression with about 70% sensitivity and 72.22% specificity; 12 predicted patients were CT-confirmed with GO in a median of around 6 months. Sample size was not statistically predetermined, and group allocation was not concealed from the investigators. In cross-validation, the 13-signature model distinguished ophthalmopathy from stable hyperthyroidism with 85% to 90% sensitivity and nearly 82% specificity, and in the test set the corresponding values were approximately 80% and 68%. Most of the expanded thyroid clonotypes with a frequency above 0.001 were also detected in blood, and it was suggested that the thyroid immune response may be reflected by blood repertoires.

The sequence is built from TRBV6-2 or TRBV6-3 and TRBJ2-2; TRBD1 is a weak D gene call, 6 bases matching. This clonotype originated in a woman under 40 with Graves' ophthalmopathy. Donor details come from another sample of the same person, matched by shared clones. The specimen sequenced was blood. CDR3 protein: CASLQGPNTGELFF. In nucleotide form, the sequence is TGTGCCAGCCTACAGGGCCCGAACACCGGGGAGCTGTTTTTT.